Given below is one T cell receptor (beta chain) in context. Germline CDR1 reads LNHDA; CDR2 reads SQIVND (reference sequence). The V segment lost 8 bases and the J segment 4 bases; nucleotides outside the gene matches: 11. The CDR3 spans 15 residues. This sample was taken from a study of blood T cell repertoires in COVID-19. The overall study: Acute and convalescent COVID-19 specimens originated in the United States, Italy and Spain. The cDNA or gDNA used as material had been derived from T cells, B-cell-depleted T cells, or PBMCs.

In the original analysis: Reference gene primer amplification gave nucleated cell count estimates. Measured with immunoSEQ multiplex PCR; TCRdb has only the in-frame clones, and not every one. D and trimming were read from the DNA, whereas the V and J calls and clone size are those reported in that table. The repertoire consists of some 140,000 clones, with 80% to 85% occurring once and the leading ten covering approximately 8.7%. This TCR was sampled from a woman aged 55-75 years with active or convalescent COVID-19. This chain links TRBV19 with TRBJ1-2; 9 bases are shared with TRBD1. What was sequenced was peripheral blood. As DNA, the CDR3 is TGTGCCAGTGGGGATAAGGACAGGGGCATCTATGGCTACACCTTC. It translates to CASGDKDRGIYGYTF.